The sequence of this T cell receptor (beta chain) was determined in a study of T cells in Graves' hyperthyroidism and ophthalmopathy. Uncontrolled infections, other autoimmune diseases, pregnancy or lactation led to exclusion of patients. TCR beta CDR3 regions were amplified from RNA transcripts. A set of HTBI primers served as the primers for a first-round RT-PCR of the TCR CDR3. A single record per CDR3 protein comes from TCRdb applying MiXCR to the multiplex PCR reads. The table records about 420,000 distinct CDR3 sequences, around 13% of them present only once. Per germline, CDR1 GTSNPN and CDR2 SVGIG (reference sequence). The CDR3 length is 15 residues. The J segment lost 2 bases and the V segment lost 7 bases, leaving 13 bases of the junction unmatched. Only a few counts were recorded for this clonotype.

The sequenced sample was blood. V gene TRBV30 combines with J gene TRBJ1-2, with 7 bases aligning to TRBD1. This TCR came from a woman between 18 and 29 years old with Graves' hyperthyroidism. CDR3 in amino acids: CASRWRDRPNYGYTF. The CDR3 DNA follows: TGTGCCTCGCGCTGGAGGGACAGACCAAACTATGGCTACACCTTC.